This T cell receptor (beta chain) was retrieved from a study of CD8+ T cells in alopecia areata (dated by TCRdb to 2017 to 2018). The study in broad terms: Treated patients were enrolled in an open-label pilot trial of oral tofacitinib at 5 to 10 mg twice daily for moderate-to-severe alopecia areata. TCRbeta CDR3 regions were amplified by immunoSEQ multiplex PCR using 35 Vbeta forward and 13 Jbeta reverse primers. Scalp tissue and sorted CD4+ and CD8+ peripheral blood T cells from patchy and totalis/universalis alopecia areata patients and from healthy controls were covered by human TCRbeta sequencing. The SALT score, which quantifies the percentage of affected scalp surface area, was used to measure disease severity in treated patients. Biopsies were taken from tofacitinib-treated patients at baseline and again at 4 and 24 weeks into treatment, and several of those patients also had a later scalp biopsy. The study used high-throughput TCRbeta sequencing to examine T cell clonal expansion in alopecia areata, in both the C3H/HeJ mouse model and human patients. RNA came from the PAXgene miRNA kit for fixed scalp, the miRNeasy kit for PBMCs, and the RNeasy kit for mouse skin. Scalp clonality was compared across normal scalp (n=4), patchy alopecia areata scalp (n=8), and alopecia totalis/universalis scalp (n=8). Patients stayed on tofacitinib for 6 to 18 months and then had 6 months of follow-up off drug so that delayed response and recurrence could be assessed.

From a lookup of the germline V gene, CDR1 and CDR2 are SGHTA and FQGNSA. The CDR3, from cysteine to phenylalanine, totals 15 residues. Just the 45-base CDR3 DNA is kept, in frame starting at base 1. A distance of 11 bases separates the germline ends of V and J, which lose 0 bases and 3 bases respectively. This clone was picked up many times. Its antigen target is currently unknown. Base qualities are not provided; no much larger clone lies one nucleotide away. The time point label, as the study defines it: about 4 weeks on oral tofacitinib. According to the study, the label for this sample's treatment or condition signals: oral pan-JAK inhibitor, 5-10 mg twice daily. From alopecia areata patients, peripheral blood was collected along with lesional scalp punch biopsies. PBMCs were separated by density centrifugation and stained for CD3, CD4 and CD8, after which CD4+ and CD8+ T cells were sorted on a FACSAria.

Library prep was done by the immunoSEQ multiplex PCR assay. For TCR sequencing, RNA was extracted from every sample and reverse transcribed into cDNA to serve as template. SuperScript III was used for first-strand cDNA synthesis, primed with a 2:1 mix of oligo-dT and random hexamers. A synthetic immune receptor repertoire was used to gauge amplification bias, and whatever bias remained was removed computationally. In the paper's pipeline: After raw reads were preprocessed to remove errors, the CDR3 was defined following IMGT conventions as running from the conserved cysteine to phenylalanine. To get clonality, Shannon entropy was normalized by log2 of the number of productive unique TCRs and the result was subtracted from 1. Whether each scalp clone was CD4 or CD8 was inferred by checking scalp TCRbeta sequences against the CD4 and CD8 repertoires from sorted blood. What TCRdb holds here is the immuneACCESS table cut down to in-frame rearrangements. Part of the clones is not present; checked against another copy, under half of the missing clones reflect an unresolved V gene, and the others are unexplained. That table is the source of V, J and clone size, and D and trimming were worked out from the DNA. The sample table records about 220,000 clones; approximately 57% of these occur just once. The ten largest account for around 1.5% of the sample.

Study-wide findings and limitations: TCR sequences shared between patients were less clear than in mice, possibly partly because of HLA diversity in the patient population. Tofacitinib significantly lowered scalp clonality and the number of expanded CD8+ clones among the top 100 scalp clones. Unlike mouse skin, which is dominated by gammadelta T cells, normal human skin has resident alphabeta T cells that are also sequenced, and this complicates analysis of the scalp TCR repertoire. Because the treated cohort was small and had only one nonresponder, larger studies are needed to examine links between baseline CD8+ expansion and response. Compared with normal scalp, lesional scalp, particularly in alopecia totalis/universalis, had higher clonality and more expanded CD8+ clones, which suggests antigenic drive. Many expanded lesional clones were found to persist in scalp and blood during tofacitinib treatment, and relapse after treatment cessation may be partly explained by this persistence.

The sequence derives from a human donor with alopecia areata. Sequencing used CD4+ T cells sorted from blood, obtained at week 4, from a patient treated with tofacitinib. The rearrangement joined TRBV7-2 to TRBJ1-1; the D gene cannot be resolved reliably. The CDR3 corresponds to CASSLALVRDTEAFF. The DNA reads as follows: TGTGCCAGCAGCTTAGCGTTAGTACGGGACACTGAAGCTTTCTTT.